This is a list of T cell receptor beta chains from one sample in a study of T-cell reconstitution after alpha-beta-depleted transplantation in children. MiXCR was run by TCRdb on the PCR reads, yielding one entry per CDR3 protein. The sample consists of about 420,000 distinct CDR3 sequences, around 9.9% of them appearing once. The source was PBMCs from the stem cell graft donor, collected from the stem cell graft. The source is a human donor who donated a stem cell graft to a child with acute myeloid leukemia. Both conserved end residues are part of each CDR3. Fields, in order: V gene, clone size, D gene, J gene, CDR3 DNA, CDR3 protein. A D gene is named only where the DNA matches it firmly. The size entry is marked missing in some rows and otherwise reads once, few, many or a size class.

v_call: TRBV21-1
clone_size: NA
d_call: NA
j_call: TRBJ2-1
cdr3_nt: TGTGCCAGCAGCAATCCGAAGAGGGGACAGGGGCCCTTCTCCTACAATGAGCAGTTCTTC
cdr3_aa: CASSNPKRGQGPFSYNEQFF

v_call: TRBV7-2
clone_size: NA
d_call: NA
j_call: TRBJ2-7
cdr3_nt: TGTGCCAGCAGCCTCTACCGGGCCACGGGAGAGCAGTACTTC
cdr3_aa: CASSLYRATGEQYF

v_call: TRBV5-1
clone_size: few
d_call: TRBD1
j_call: TRBJ2-2
cdr3_nt: TGCGCCAGCAGCCCTAGGACAGGGGACTCCACCGGGGAGCTGTTTTTT
cdr3_aa: CASSPRTGDSTGELFF

v_call: TRBV3-1
clone_size: NA
d_call: NA
j_call: TRBJ1-1
cdr3_nt: TGTGCCAGCAGCCAGCAGCTCATGAACACTGAAGCTTTCTTT
cdr3_aa: CASSQQLMNTEAFF

v_call: TRBV7-9
clone_size: many
d_call: NA
j_call: TRBJ2-6
cdr3_nt: TGCGCCAGCAGCTTAGGTACCTCTGGGGCCAACGTCCTGACTTTC
cdr3_aa: CASSLGTSGANVLTF

v_call: TRBV10-3
clone_size: many
d_call: TRBD2
j_call: TRBJ2-1
cdr3_nt: TGTGCCATCAAGGAGCGGGAGGTCGGGAATGAGCAGTTCTTC
cdr3_aa: CAIKEREVGNEQFF

v_call: TRBV12-3/TRBV12-4
clone_size: few
d_call: NA
j_call: TRBJ2-5
cdr3_nt: TGTGCCAGCAGTTTAACGGCAGGGTGGCAAGAGACCCAGTACTTC
cdr3_aa: CASSLTAGWQETQYF

v_call: TRBV20-1
clone_size: many
d_call: TRBD2
j_call: TRBJ2-7
cdr3_nt: TGCAGTGCTAGACCGGGACTAGCGAGCTACGAGCAGTACTTC
cdr3_aa: CSARPGLASYEQYF

v_call: TRBV5-1
clone_size: NA
d_call: TRBD1
j_call: TRBJ1-1
cdr3_nt: TGCGCCAGCAGCTCCGGGACAGGGGGTCAAACTGAAGCTTTCTTT
cdr3_aa: CASSSGTGGQTEAFF

v_call: TRBV9
clone_size: NA
d_call: TRBD1
j_call: TRBJ1-3
cdr3_nt: TGTGCCAGCAGCGCCCGGACAGGGGACCCCTCTGGAAACACCATATATTTT
cdr3_aa: CASSARTGDPSGNTIYF

v_call: TRBV20-1
clone_size: few
d_call: TRBD1
j_call: TRBJ1-6
cdr3_nt: TGCAGTGCTACCCACCGGGACAGGCCAAATTCACCCCTCCACTTT
cdr3_aa: CSATHRDRPNSPLHF

v_call: TRBV6-5
clone_size: NA
d_call: NA
j_call: TRBJ2-7
cdr3_nt: TGTGCCAGCAGTTACTCGAGGGTTCAGGGCGAGCAGTACTTC
cdr3_aa: CASSYSRVQGEQYF

v_call: TRBV12-3/TRBV12-4
clone_size: few
d_call: TRBD1
j_call: TRBJ1-4
cdr3_nt: TGTGCCAGCAGTTTATCAGGGGGTAATGAAAAACTGTTTTTT
cdr3_aa: CASSLSGGNEKLFF

v_call: TRBV9
clone_size: few
d_call: NA
j_call: TRBJ2-1
cdr3_nt: TGTGCCAGCAGCGTAGCTAGCTCCTACAATGAGCAGTTCTTC
cdr3_aa: CASSVASSYNEQFF

v_call: TRBV7-9
clone_size: few
d_call: NA
j_call: TRBJ2-5
cdr3_nt: TGTGCCAGCAGCTTAGCCAGACATCAAGAGACCCAGTACTTC
cdr3_aa: CASSLARHQETQYF

v_call: TRBV12-3/TRBV12-4
clone_size: NA
d_call: NA
j_call: TRBJ1-1
cdr3_nt: TGTGCCAGCAGTTTAATGGGGGACACTGAAGCTTTCTTT
cdr3_aa: CASSLMGDTEAFF

v_call: TRBV29-1
clone_size: NA
d_call: TRBD1
j_call: TRBJ1-2
cdr3_nt: TGCAGCGCCGGACAGGATGGCTACACCTTC
cdr3_aa: CSAGQDGYTF

v_call: TRBV4-3
clone_size: few
d_call: NA
j_call: TRBJ1-3
cdr3_nt: NA
cdr3_aa: CASSQFFGRGGTGNTIYF

v_call: TRBV4-2
clone_size: few
d_call: NA
j_call: TRBJ2-3
cdr3_nt: TGTGCCAGCAGCCAAGATCTCCGGGGACTCACAGATACGCAGTATTTT
cdr3_aa: CASSQDLRGLTDTQYF

v_call: TRBV20-1
clone_size: NA
d_call: TRBD2
j_call: TRBJ2-1
cdr3_nt: TGCAGTGCTAGAGATTTAGGGACTAGGGACTACAATGAGCAGTTCTTC
cdr3_aa: CSARDLGTRDYNEQFF

v_call: TRBV11-2
clone_size: NA
d_call: NA
j_call: TRBJ2-5
cdr3_nt: TGTGCCAGCAGCTTGTTCTACCGGGACACAAAGAAAAAAGAGACCCAGTACTTC
cdr3_aa: CASSLFYRDTKKKETQYF

v_call: TRBV20-1
clone_size: NA
d_call: TRBD1
j_call: TRBJ2-5
cdr3_nt: TGCAGTGCCGAGACAGGGGGCAAGGAGACCCAGTACTTC
cdr3_aa: CSAETGGKETQYF

v_call: TRBV10-3
clone_size: many
d_call: NA
j_call: TRBJ2-5
cdr3_nt: TGTGCCTCCCAGCCTAAAAACGGGGAGACCCAGTACTTC
cdr3_aa: CASQPKNGETQYF

v_call: TRBV20-1
clone_size: NA
d_call: TRBD1
j_call: TRBJ2-5
cdr3_nt: TGCAGTGCCAACGGGGGGACAGGGGAACTTGAGACCCAGTACTTC
cdr3_aa: CSANGGTGELETQYF

v_call: TRBV12-3/TRBV12-4
clone_size: NA
d_call: TRBD1
j_call: TRBJ1-2
cdr3_nt: TGTGCCAGCAGTCCCGAGACAGGGGGCGGCTATGGCTACACCTTC
cdr3_aa: CASSPETGGGYGYTF

v_call: TRBV12-3/TRBV12-4
clone_size: many
d_call: NA
j_call: TRBJ1-5
cdr3_nt: TGTGCCAGCAGTCACGACTTATCTAGCAATCAGCCCCAGCATTTT
cdr3_aa: CASSHDLSSNQPQHF

v_call: TRBV10-3
clone_size: many
d_call: NA
j_call: TRBJ2-3
cdr3_nt: TGTGCCATCAGTGAGTCCCCGGGAGTTACAGATACGCAGTATTTT
cdr3_aa: CAISESPGVTDTQYF

v_call: TRBV4-1
clone_size: NA
d_call: TRBD1
j_call: TRBJ1-1
cdr3_nt: TGCGCCAGCAGCCACAGGACAGGACCCACTGAAGCTTTCTTT
cdr3_aa: CASSHRTGPTEAFF

v_call: TRBV5-1
clone_size: many
d_call: NA
j_call: TRBJ2-7
cdr3_nt: TGCGCCAGCAGCTGGACCGGACAATCCTACGAGCAGTACTTC
cdr3_aa: CASSWTGQSYEQYF

v_call: TRBV2
clone_size: many
d_call: TRBD2
j_call: TRBJ2-1
cdr3_nt: TGTGCCAGTCGGACTAGCGGGAGCATCAATGAGCAGTTCTTC
cdr3_aa: CASRTSGSINEQFF

v_call: TRBV20-1
clone_size: few
d_call: NA
j_call: TRBJ2-1
cdr3_nt: TGCAGTGCTATTTTCGGCCTTGAGCAGTTCTTC
cdr3_aa: CSAIFGLEQFF

v_call: TRBV20-1
clone_size: NA
d_call: TRBD2
j_call: TRBJ2-1
cdr3_nt: TGCAGTGCCCCCGCGGCGAGCGGGAGCAATGAGCAGTTCTTC
cdr3_aa: CSAPAASGSNEQFF

v_call: TRBV3-1
clone_size: few
d_call: NA
j_call: TRBJ2-4
cdr3_nt: TGTGCCAGCAGCCGAACGATAACGACAGTTGGGCGGGTGAACATTCAGTACTTC
cdr3_aa: CASSRTITTVGRVNIQYF

v_call: TRBV10-3
clone_size: NA
d_call: NA
j_call: TRBJ1-1
cdr3_nt: TGTGCCATCAGTGATGGGGGGCTGAACACTGAAGCTTTCTTT
cdr3_aa: CAISDGGLNTEAFF

v_call: TRBV20-1
clone_size: NA
d_call: NA
j_call: TRBJ1-5
cdr3_nt: TGCAGTGCTAGGCCCGCGGGGTATAGCAATCAGCCCCAGCATTTT
cdr3_aa: CSARPAGYSNQPQHF

v_call: TRBV5-8
clone_size: few
d_call: NA
j_call: TRBJ2-3
cdr3_nt: TGTGCCAGCAGCTTAACCTCACACGGCTTTAGCACAGATACGCAGTATTTT
cdr3_aa: CASSLTSHGFSTDTQYF

v_call: TRBV5-1
clone_size: NA
d_call: NA
j_call: TRBJ2-2
cdr3_nt: TGCGCCAGCAGCGACCCCGGGACTTTAAACACCGGGGAGCTGTTTTTT
cdr3_aa: CASSDPGTLNTGELFF